Following are 22 T cell receptor beta chains from one sample sequenced in a study of blood T cell repertoires in COVID-19. Clones were sequenced by immunoSEQ multiplex PCR, and TCRdb holds only the in-frame ones, with some missing. In the table there are roughly 200,000 clones, 80% to 90% of which are singletons. Material: peripheral blood. The origin of the receptors is a human donor in a cohort sampled during active COVID-19.

This clone appeared a single time. CDR3 region: CTREGEGTDTQYF. The CDR3 DNA reads as TGCACCAGGGAGGGAGAGGGCACAGATACGCAGTATTTT. V usage is TRBV1 and J usage is TRBJ2-3; TRBD2, the table's D call, was not compared with the DNA. TRBV1 has pseudogene status. This CDR3 is built from 13 residues.

This clone was found once. The rearrangement joins TRBV7-9 to TRBJ2-5; possible D gene TRBD2, 5 bases. Germline-derived CDR1 and CDR2 are SEHNR and FQNEAQ (reference sequence). This CDR3 comprises 15 residues. Between the trimmed V and J ends, which lost 5 bases and 7 bases, there was a span of 20 bases. The CDR3 loop is CASSQEGISAGTQYF. CDR3 DNA sequence: TGTGCCAGCAGCCAAGAAGGGATTTCTGCGGGGACCCAGTACTTC.

The genes are TRBV5-4 and TRBJ1-2, with 9 positions matching TRBD1. The V segment lost 4 bases and the J segment 8 bases; nucleotides outside the gene matches: 12. This CDR3 comprises 15 residues. Germline assignment: CDR1 SGHNT and CDR2 YYREEE (reference sequence). The CDR3 here is CASSVNRGRIGGYTF. CDR3 coding DNA: TGTGCCAGCAGCGTAAACAGGGGGCGCATTGGCGGCTACACCTTC.

The CDR3 sequence is CASSQESLPTSGKYEQYF. Written as DNA, the CDR3 is TGTGCCAGCAGCCAAGAATCCCTACCGACTAGCGGGAAGTACGAGCAGTACTTC. This chain uses TRBV3-1 (or the pseudogene TRBV3-2) with TRBJ2-7; 11 positions agree with TRBD2. Trimming removed 0 bases from V and 4 bases from J; junction bases left unmatched: 11. The CDR3 has 18 residues. In germline, CDR1 is LGHDT, CDR2 YNNKEL (reference sequence).

The rearrangement uses TRBV11-3 and TRBJ2-5, with 8 bases matching TRBD2. Germline CDR1 reads SGHNT; CDR2 reads YENEEA. Germline trimming cut 5 bases from V and 3 bases from J; bases unmatched to any gene: 8. The CDR3 extends over 15 amino acids. CDR3 nucleotides: TGTGCCAGCAGCGCGGGGGGCGATGGAGAAGAGACCCAGTACTTC. It codes for CASSAGGDGEETQYF.

This clone was recorded a few times. The J gene is TRBJ1-1, the V gene TRBV5-8; TRBD1 aligns across 10 bases. Germline CDR1 and CDR2: SGHTS and YDEGEE. V was clipped by 4 bases and J by 5 bases; unmatched bases: 8. This CDR3 spans 15 amino acids. The CDR3 region is CASSKWDRGGTEAFF. CDR3 DNA sequence: TGTGCCAGCAGCAAGTGGGACAGGGGAGGAACTGAAGCTTTCTTT.

The rearrangement joins TRBV5-1 to TRBJ1-3; TRBD1 is a possible D gene (6 bases). The CDR3 runs to 16 residues. V lost 4 bases and J 0 bases, leaving 14 bases between the germline ends. Germline V CDR1 and CDR2: SGHRS, YFSETQ. The CDR3, as DNA: TGCGCCAGCAGCCTGGCAGGGGCACTCTCTGGAAACACCATATATTTT. It is translated as CASSLAGALSGNTIYF.

This clone occurred once. Other DNA sequences in the sample encode the same CDR3. V gene TRBV5-1 combines with J gene TRBJ2-1; 12 bases align to TRBD2. The CDR3 extends over 15 amino acids. Per the germline V gene, CDR1 is SGHRS and CDR2 is YFSETQ. The junction had 7 bases not matched to a gene; V was cut back by 3 bases and J by 9 bases. In DNA form, the CDR3 reads TGCGCCAGCAGCTCCCGACTAGCGGGAGAGGGTGAGCAGTTCTTC. Residues: CASSSRLAGEGEQFF.

The CDR3 spells CASSEAGLQVNEQFF. The CDR3 region has the DNA TGTGCCAGCAGTGAAGCAGGACTACAGGTCAATGAGCAGTTCTTC. V is TRBV6-1 and J is TRBJ2-1; a possible D gene is TRBD2 (6 bases). The V gene's germline CDR1 is MNHNS and CDR2 SASEGT. Trimming took 0 bases from V and 6 from J, leaving 12 bases between them. The CDR3 loop spans 15 amino acids.

The chain couples TRBV7-8 to TRBJ2-3; weak D call: TRBD2 (5 bases). V was shortened by 4 bases and J by 2 bases, with 13 bases between the two germline ends. The germline CDR1 and CDR2 sequences are SGHVS and FQNEAQ. The CDR3 contains 15 residues. This CDR3 is CASSSNIRDTDTQYF. The CDR3 DNA reads as TGTGCCAGCAGCTCGAATATACGGGACACAGATACGCAGTATTTT.

The CDR3, as DNA: TGTGCCAGCAGCGACCGGGGGACTGGGGCCAACGTCCTGACTTTC. Amino acids: CASSDRGTGANVLTF. The rearrangement joins TRBV5-8 to TRBJ2-6; the D gene is possibly TRBD2 (6 bases). The CDR3 has 15 residues. V was cut by 4 bases and J by 2 bases, with 10 bases left in between. Germline values: CDR1 SGHTS, CDR2 YDEGEE. The variable domain in full, with the rest retrieved from reference TRBV5-8 and TRBJ2-6, is EAGVTQSPTHLIKTRGQQATLRCSPISGHTSVYWYQQALGLGLQFLLWYDEGEERNRGNFPPRFSGRQFPNYSSELNVNALELEDSALYLCASSDRGTGANVLTFGAGSRLTVL.

The rearrangement links TRBV5-4 to TRBJ2-3; a possible D gene is TRBD1 (5 bases). CDR3 size: 15 residues. Trimming removed 5 bases at V and 1 base at J, with 14 bases between. The germline V gene encodes CDR1 SGHNT and CDR2 YYREEE (reference sequence). The CDR3 coding sequence is TGTGCCAGCAGGGAACAGGTGTCGGGCACAGATACGCAGTATTTT. This gives the protein CASREQVSGTDTQYF.

The genes are TRBV7-2 and TRBJ2-2; no clear D gene. Germline V gene sequence: CDR1 SGHTA, CDR2 FQGNSA. There are 15 residues in the CDR3. Trimming removed 5 bases at V and 0 bases at J, with 10 bases between. The CDR3 loop reads CASSRTTANTGELFF. The DNA of the CDR3 is TGTGCCAGCAGCCGCACTACCGCGAACACCGGGGAGCTGTTTTTT.

J is TRBJ2-1 and V is TRBV7-9, with 7 bases matching TRBD2. This CDR3 region has 17 residues. V gave up 6 bases and J gave up 4 bases; unmatched junction bases: 15. Germline V gives CDR1 SEHNR, CDR2 FQNEAQ (reference sequence). DNA of the CDR3: TGTGCCAGCAGGCAAATTACCGGGACTATGAGATACAATGAGCAGTTCTTC. Translation: CASRQITGTMRYNEQFF. Filled out from reference TRBV7-9 and TRBJ2-1, the complete variable domain reads DTGVSQNPRHKITKRGQNVTFRCDPISEHNRLYWYRQTLGQGPEFLTYFQNEAQLEKSRLLSDRFSAERPKGSFSTLEIQRTEQGDSAMYLCASRQITGTMRYNEQFFGPGTRLTVL.

V gene TRBV2 combines with J gene TRBJ2-1; unclear D gene. The CDR3 spans 12 residues. Germline CDR1 and CDR2: SNHLY and FYNNEI. The V gene lost 5 bases and the J gene lost 4 bases, with 6 bases spanning the gap. CDR3 in DNA: TGTGCCAGCAGTCAACAGTACAATGAGCAGTTCTTC. Protein sequence: CASSQQYNEQFF.

The V gene is TRBV28, the J gene TRBJ2-7; TRBD2 is a possible D gene (6 bases). CDR1 and CDR2 (germline): MDHEN, SYDVKM. The CDR3 contains 14 residues. V was clipped by 3 bases and J by 5 bases, with 14 bases between them. Written as DNA, the CDR3 is TGTGCCAGCAGTTTGTTACGGGGAGGAAACGAGCAGTACTTC. As protein: CASSLLRGGNEQYF.

The rearrangement links TRBV7-9 to TRBJ1-2, with 12 bases that match TRBD1. CDR3 length equals 14 residues. J was trimmed by 8 bases and V by 5 bases; bases with no gene match: 6. Germline V gene sequence: CDR1 SEHNR, CDR2 FQNEAQ (reference sequence). DNA for the CDR3: TGTGCCAGCAGCCCGGGACAGGGGGCGCCGGGCTACACCTTC. Its translation: CASSPGQGAPGYTF.

This clone appeared a few times. This sequence joins TRBV3-1 (or the pseudogene TRBV3-2) and TRBJ2-1; 11 bases align to TRBD2. This CDR3 has 16 residues. Losses at the gene ends were 0 bases for V and 6 bases for J; bases not matched to a gene: 4. Germline V gene sequence: CDR1 LGHDT, CDR2 YNNKEL (reference sequence). Here the CDR3 reads CASSQDRLAGGNEQFF. As DNA, the CDR3 is TGTGCCAGCAGCCAAGATCGCCTAGCGGGAGGCAATGAGCAGTTCTTC.

The CDR3 loop reads CASSLTGQGTPYEQYF. In DNA form, the CDR3 reads TGCGCCAGCAGCTTAACGGGACAGGGCACGCCCTACGAGCAGTACTTC. This chain uses TRBV5-1 with TRBJ2-7; TRBD1 matches 9 bases. Germline V gene lookup returns CDR1 SGHRS and CDR2 YFSETQ. J was trimmed by 2 bases and V by 2 bases; bases with no gene match: 8. The CDR3 sequence is 16 residues long.

V gene TRBV4-1 combines with J gene TRBJ2-5; the D gene is possibly TRBD2 (5 bases). The CDR3 covers 17 residues. The V and J ends lost 1 base and 8 bases respectively, with 23 bases between them. Germline CDR1 is MGHRA and CDR2 is YSYEKL. The DNA for the CDR3 is TGCGCCAGCAGCCAAGGTCTGCGAGGGCCCCGGGTTTTAACCCAGTACTTC. Its protein product is CASSQGLRGPRVLTQYF.

This chain connects TRBV28 to TRBJ1-3, with D unresolved. Germline V gene sequence: CDR1 MDHEN, CDR2 SYDVKM. With 4 bases removed from V and 0 bases from J, the gap between germline ends came to 13 bases. This CDR3 has 16 amino acids. CDR3 in amino acids: CASSSMGARSGNTIYF. The CDR3 DNA follows: TGTGCCAGCAGTTCCATGGGAGCGCGCTCTGGAAACACCATATATTTT.

The V and J genes are TRBV2 and TRBJ2-5; 7 bases align to TRBD1. In germline, CDR1 is SNHLY, CDR2 FYNNEI. The CDR3 consists of 14 residues. Trimming cost V 7 bases and J 1 base; bases outside gene matches: 6. The DNA of the CDR3 is TGTGCCAGCATTCTAGGGGGCGGCCAAGAGACCCAGTACTTC. Protein sequence: CASILGGGQETQYF.